This T cell receptor beta chain was recovered during a study of cytomegalovirus exposure and HLA in healthy donors. 13 Jbeta primers and 60 Vbeta primers were used for the PCR. The repertoire was sequenced with immunoSEQ multiplex PCR; TCRdb's copy has only in-frame clones and lacks some. The data contain about 120,000 clones, about 62% of them singletons. Study outcomes and limitations: CMV serostatus was the sole immune exposure data available. For most TCR sequences rarity was the rule, although some public TCRs occurred in many donors. Productive status was seen about 90% or about 30% of the time for most TCR beta V segments in an earlier analysis. Later work found most CMV-associated TCR beta chains apparently HLA-restricted.

This clone was detected once. Its target is not known. This TCR came from a woman between 35 and 50 years old in good health and CMV-seropositive. Sequencing was performed on PBMCs.

The CDR3 DNA reads TGTGCCAGCAGCCAGCGGGGTTGGGGGCAAGAGACCCAGTACTTC. Translating gives CASSQRGWGQETQYF. The chain joins TRBV14 to TRBJ2-5, with a tentative D call TRBD2 (6 bases). Trimming stripped 3 bases from V and 2 bases from J, with 13 bases between. Germline V gene data show CDR1 as SGHDN and CDR2 as FVKESK. CDR3 length: 15 residues.